This T cell receptor beta chain was sequenced in a study of cytomegalovirus exposure and HLA in healthy donors. Overall study results and limits: Because they were indistinguishable, some V segments, including TRBV6-2 and TRBV6-3, were excluded. Association of some 18,000 TCR beta sequences with HLA alleles was found at 0.05 false discovery rate in a later analysis. In a later analysis, CMV-associated beta chains were mostly HLA-associated, it appeared.

With 6 bases clipped from V and 3 bases from J, the junction kept 8 bases outside the gene matches. The CDR3 loop spans 14 amino acids. The germline gives CDR1 MDHEN, CDR2 SYDVKM. This PCR relied on a set of 60 Vbeta primers and 13 Jbeta primers. The method was immunoSEQ multiplex PCR; TCRdb's version includes in-frame clones alone and lacks a portion of them. The table lists about 250,000 clones, nearly 95% of them singletons. With respect to this clone: Its antigen is as yet unknown.

The chain links TRBV28 to TRBJ2-7; 7 bases are a match to TRBD1. This clonotype originated in a girl aged 2 to 10 in good health and CMV-seronegative. Input material: PBMCs. CDR3 nucleotide sequence: TGTGCCAGCAGGCCACCGGGACAGAACTACGAGCAGTACTTC. Residues: CASRPPGQNYEQYF.